This T cell receptor (beta chain) derives from a study of graft-versus-host responses after intestinal transplantation. Looking at the study overall: Grafts that recipients had were multivisceral, liver-intestinal, or isolated intestinal transplants. All of the recipients had induction that used anti-thymocyte globulin, then tacrolimus and steroids for 2 to 3 years.

TCRdb's copy holds only in-frame clones and misses some; the assay was immunoSEQ multiplex PCR. The top ten hold roughly 0.36% of the sample, which has some 85,000 clones, approximately 90% seen once. The V gene's germline CDR1 is LNHDA and CDR2 SQIVND (reference sequence). The CDR3 consists of 13 residues. Trimming cost V 7 bases and J 8 bases, with 12 bases left between them. As concerns this clone: The target antigen is unknown.

General study results and limits: Association was observed between peak circulating GvH clone levels and early post-transplant HvG declines. GvH clones were identified in recipient marrow, with some first appearing in ileum or blood.

The chain carries TRBV19 and TRBJ1-6; a possible D gene is TRBD1 (5 bases). This receptor was identified in a human donor who was the organ donor for an intestinal transplant. The material was unstimulated CD8+ T cells sorted from spleen or lymph node cells, obtained before transplant. CDR3 DNA sequence: TGTGCCAGTAAAACAGGATGGGATTCACCCCTCCACTTT. Protein: CASKTGWDSPLHF.